This TCR beta chain was recorded in a study of response to subunit inactivated influenza vaccine. This CDR3 is 11 amino acids long. Germline-derived CDR1 and CDR2 are MNHEY and SVGEGT. V was trimmed by 2 bases and J by 4 bases, leaving 2 bases between them. Study-wide results and limits: Authors suggested that a seasonal influenza vaccination recruits few new T cells each time.

TCRdb passed the RT-PCR reads through MiXCR, listing each CDR3 protein once. The sample holds roughly 290,000 distinct CDR3 sequences, around a fifth seen once. With respect to this clonotype: No antigen is known for it.

V usage is TRBV6-2 or TRBV6-3 and J usage is TRBJ1-2; D not certain. The TCR was taken from a man aged 50 to 75 who received an inactivated influenza vaccine. This specimen was PBMCs from blood, taken about 19 months after vaccination. In DNA form, the CDR3 reads TGTGCCAGCAGTTACCGCTATGGCTACACCTTC. Translating gives CASSYRYGYTF.